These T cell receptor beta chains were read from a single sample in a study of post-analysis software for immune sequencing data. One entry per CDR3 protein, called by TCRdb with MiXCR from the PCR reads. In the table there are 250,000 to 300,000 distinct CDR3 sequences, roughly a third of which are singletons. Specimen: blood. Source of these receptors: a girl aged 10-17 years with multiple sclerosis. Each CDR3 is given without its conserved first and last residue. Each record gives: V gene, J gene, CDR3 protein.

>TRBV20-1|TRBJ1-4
SARDRRTTNEKLF
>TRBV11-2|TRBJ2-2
ASSLDFFGELF
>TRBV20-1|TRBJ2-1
SATGTSGTGEQF
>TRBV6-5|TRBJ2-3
ASSSDRGTFTTDTQY
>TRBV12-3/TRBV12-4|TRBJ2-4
ASSLGTGRGIQY
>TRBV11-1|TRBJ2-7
ASSSNRPASGGRFPCYEQY
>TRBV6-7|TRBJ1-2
ASSYSGCQLDRCT
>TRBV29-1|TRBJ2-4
SVAKASGENIQY
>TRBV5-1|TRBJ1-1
ASRPASANTEAF
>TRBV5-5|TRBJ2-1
ASYRGQISYNEQF
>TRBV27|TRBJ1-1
ASSFNRKMNTEAF
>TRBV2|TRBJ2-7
ASNEALSAGGYEQY
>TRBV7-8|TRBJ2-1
ASSSFSSGSSYNEQF
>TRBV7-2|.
ASSLGSYNEQY
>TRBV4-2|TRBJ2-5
ASRQDWSGTSGSGNRETQY
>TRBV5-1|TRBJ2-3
ASTREKSTDTQY
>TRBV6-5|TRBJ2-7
ASSSGTGISSYEQY
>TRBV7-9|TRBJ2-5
ASSLGPPEETQY
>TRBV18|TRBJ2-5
ASSLGRGVEETQY
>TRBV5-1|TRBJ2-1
ASSVSGSSYNEQF
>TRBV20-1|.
SARLAGAHEQY
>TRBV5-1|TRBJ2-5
ASSSRLTGQETQY
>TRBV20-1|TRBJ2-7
SARITDSYERY
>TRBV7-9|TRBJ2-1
ASSPGSSGYNEQF
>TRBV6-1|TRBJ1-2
ASSFSSNYGYT
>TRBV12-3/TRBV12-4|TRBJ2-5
ASSSPGQGKETQY
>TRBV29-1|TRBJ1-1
SVEPGSSTEAF
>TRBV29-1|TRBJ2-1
SVEPRAGDYTDNEQF